A selection of T cell receptor beta chains follows, all from one sample in a study of T cells in Graves' hyperthyroidism and ophthalmopathy. TCRdb analysed the multiplex PCR reads with MiXCR anew, one entry per CDR3 protein. The sample lists around 690,000 distinct CDR3 sequences; 17% were seen once. Source material: blood. These receptors were obtained from a man aged 50 to 60 with Graves' hyperthyroidism. CDR3s include the opening cysteine and the closing phenylalanine or tryptophan. The D gene is left open where the match is weak. Rows may omit the clone size; those that give it use once, few, many or a size class.

d_call	clone_size	v_call	j_call	cdr3_aa	cdr3_nt
NA	NA	TRBV30	TRBJ1-2	CAWSAGLLGYTF	TGTGCCTGGAGTGCGGGGCTCCTCGGCTACACCTTC
NA	NA	TRBV9	TRBJ2-1	CASSVATSWDNEQFF	TGTGCCAGCAGCGTAGCTACTAGCTGGGATAATGAGCAGTTCTTC
TRBD2	few	TRBV19	TRBJ2-7	CASSITLADSYEQYF	TGTGCCAGTAGTATAACACTAGCGGACTCCTACGAGCAGTACTTC
NA	NA	TRBV19	TRBJ2-1	CASSIGDFYNEQFF	TGTGCCAGTAGTATAGGGGACTTCTACAATGAGCAGTTCTTC
NA	many	TRBV12-3/TRBV12-4	TRBJ2-2	CASSSANTGELFF	TGTGCCAGCAGTTCGGCGAACACCGGGGAGCTGTTTTTT
NA	NA	TRBV28	TRBJ1-3	CASRQGPPGYTIYF	TGTGCCAGCAGGCAGGGACCCCCTGGATACACCATATATTTT
TRBD1	many	TRBV2	TRBJ2-7	CASSEGTGPYEQYF	TGTGCCAGCAGTGAAGGGACAGGGCCCTACGAGCAGTACTTC
NA	NA	TRBV5-1	TRBJ1-2	CASREGSDYGYTF	TGCGCCAGCAGAGAGGGATCGGACTATGGCTACACCTTC
NA	NA	TRBV7-2	TRBJ2-5	CPSSFVGQETQYF	TGTCCCAGCAGCTTTGTGGGACAAGAGACCCAGTACTTC
NA	few	TRBV7-9	TRBJ1-5	CASSYTESNQPQHF	TGTGCCAGCAGCTACACGGAGTCCAATCAGCCCCAGCATTTT
NA	many	TRBV28	TRBJ2-7	CASSLGGTSYEQYF	TGTGCCAGCAGCCTCGGGGGGACATCCTACGAGCAGTACTTC
NA	many	TRBV19	TRBJ1-1	CASSILRRLNTEAFF	TGTGCCAGTAGTATACTAAGGCGGCTGAACACTGAAGCTTTCTTT